The present entry profiles one T cell receptor beta chain with its context. This table comes from immunoSEQ multiplex PCR, and its TCRdb copy is limited to in-frame clones, with some not included. The repertoire holds some 150,000 clones, with approximately 80% as singletons. This sample is drawn from a study of cytotoxic CD8 clonotypes in ibrutinib-treated CLL. This TCR derives from a human donor with chronic lymphocytic leukemia. This specimen consisted of PBMCs, obtained after 36 months of ibrutinib treatment.

The CDR3, as DNA: TGTGCCAGCAGTTTAGGACAGGGATCCTACGAGCAGTACTTC. Encoded protein: CASSLGQGSYEQYF. This sequence joins TRBV27 and TRBJ2-7; 8 nucleotides match TRBD1. Germline V lookup: CDR1 MNHEY, CDR2 SMNVEV (reference sequence). CDR3 size: 14 residues. Trimming took 2 bases from V and 1 from J; bases not matched to a gene: 1.